Following are 31 T cell receptor beta chains from one sample sequenced in a study of shared clonotypes between healthy human individuals. CD45RO-negative, CCR7-selected cells formed the naive CD8 fraction, which excluded terminally differentiated effector memory CD45RA+ cells. Here immunoSEQ multiplex PCR was the method, and the copy in TCRdb shows in-frame clones only, minus some. Among millions of clones listed, about 95% were seen once. The sample comprised naive CD8+ T cells sorted from blood. The receptors shown here come from a man aged 18-30 years in good health.

CDR3 in DNA: TGTGCCAGCAGCTCCGGTGGGTTGGGTCGGTATGACGAGCAGTACTTC. Amino acid sequence: CASSSGGLGRYDEQYF. V gene TRBV7-9 combines with J gene TRBJ2-7; no definite D call. The CDR3 runs 16 residues. Germline V gives CDR1 SEHNR, CDR2 FQNEAQ (reference sequence). V was trimmed by 4 bases and J by 5 bases, leaving 21 bases between them.

V gene TRBV6-5 combines with J gene TRBJ2-5; TRBD1 agrees at 7 bases. This CDR3 spans 14 amino acids. V was clipped by 6 bases and J by 4 bases; unmatched bases: 8. Per the germline V gene, CDR1 is MNHEY and CDR2 is SVGAGI. CDR3: CASRAEGAGETQYF. CDR3 sequence (DNA): TGTGCCAGCAGGGCAGAGGGGGCAGGAGAGACCCAGTACTTC.

Points on this clone: The junction departs from germline at one end; a sequencing error may be responsible. This chain connects TRBV7-9 to TRBJ1-2; TRBD1 matches 8 bases. CDR1 SEHNR and CDR2 FQNEAQ come from the germline V gene (reference sequence). There are 14 residues in the CDR3. The CDR3 region is CASSLGSLMTGDNF. DNA for the CDR3: TGTGCCAGCAGCTTAGGGTCCTTGATGACAGGGGATAACTTC.

The V call is TRBV11-1, the J call TRBJ1-1; 9 nucleotides align to TRBD1. Germline CDR1 reads SGHAT; CDR2 reads FQDESV (reference sequence). There are 15 residues in the CDR3. The junction had 5 bases not matched to a gene; V was cut back by 5 bases and J by 1 base. The CDR3 sequence is CASSKQGAQNTEAFF. CDR3 sequence (DNA): TGTGCCAGCAGCAAACAGGGGGCGCAGAACACTGAAGCTTTCTTT.

The CDR3 is CASSLRAYFSDTQYF. The DNA of the CDR3 is TGTGCCAGCAGCTTACGTGCCTATTTTTCGGATACGCAGTATTTT. The chain links TRBV7-9 to TRBJ2-3; no firm D call. Germline loops: CDR1 SEHNR, CDR2 FQNEAQ (reference sequence). V was trimmed by 2 bases and J by 6 bases, leaving 15 bases between them. There are 15 residues in the CDR3.

The chain has TRBV6-5 and TRBJ1-1; maybe TRBD1 (6 bases). This CDR3 has 12 residues. V shed 2 bases and J shed 7 bases, with 8 bases lying between them. The germline gives CDR1 MNHEY, CDR2 SVGAGI. The CDR3 DNA follows: TGTGCCAGCAGTTACGTAGGGGGTGAAGCTTTCTTT. Amino acids: CASSYVGGEAFF.

This clone was detected only once. The chain uses TRBV28 and TRBJ2-1, with no clear D. Deletions cut 2 bases from V and 3 bases from J, with 11 bases between. Germline V gene data show CDR1 as MDHEN and CDR2 as SYDVKM. The CDR3 runs 15 residues. CDR3 sequence (DNA): TGTGCCAGCAGTTTAGTCACCGGGTACTACAATGAGCAGTTCTTC. Its translation: CASSLVTGYYNEQFF.

The chain joins TRBV28 to TRBJ2-1, with a tentative D call TRBD2 (6 bases). The CDR3 runs to 15 residues. Germline CDR1 MDHEN, CDR2 SYDVKM. V was clipped by 5 bases and J by 9 bases, with 20 bases between them. In DNA, the CDR3 is TGTGCCAGCAGTCAATTACCTAACATGGAGGGTGAGCAGTTCTTC. Encoded protein: CASSQLPNMEGEQFF.

This clone occurred many times. The genes are TRBV6-1 and TRBJ1-1; D ambiguous. This CDR3 is 13 amino acids long. In germline, CDR1 is MNHNS, CDR2 SASEGT. With 7 bases removed from V and 2 bases from J, the gap between germline ends came to 11 bases. The chain's CDR3 is CASNSGLNTEAFF. CDR3 nucleotide sequence: TGTGCCAGCAATTCTGGGCTCAACACTGAAGCTTTCTTT.

As concerns this clone: Other DNA sequences in this sample translate to the same CDR3. This sequence joins TRBV7-9 and TRBJ2-1; D is ambiguous. The CDR3 has 11 residues. V dropped 4 bases and J dropped 8 bases, with 6 bases sitting between them. CDR1 and CDR2 from the germline V gene are SEHNR and FQNEAQ (reference sequence). In DNA, the CDR3 is TGTGCCAGCAGCTCATTTGATGAGCAGTTCTTC. It translates to CASSSFDEQFF. The entire variable domain, with the rest obtained from reference TRBV7-9 and TRBJ2-1, is as follows: DTGVSQNPRHKITKRGQNVTFRCDPISEHNRLYWYRQTLGQGPEFLTYFQNEAQLEKSRLLSDRFSAERPKGSFSTLEIQRTEQGDSAMYLCASSSFDEQFFGPGTRLTVL.

Comments on this clone: The sample contains more than one DNA sequence encoding this CDR3. J is TRBJ2-2 and V is TRBV28, with D perhaps matching TRBD1 (5 bases). Germline values: CDR1 MDHEN, CDR2 SYDVKM. This CDR3 has 14 residues. V dropped 6 bases and J dropped 5 bases, with 13 bases sitting between them. The chain's CDR3 is CASSPTGETGELFF. Here the CDR3 DNA reads TGTGCCAGCAGCCCTACAGGAGAAACCGGGGAGCTGTTTTTT. Filled out from reference TRBV28 and TRBJ2-2, the complete variable domain reads DVKVTQSSRYLVKRTGEKVFLECVQDMDHENMFWYRQDPGLGLRLIYFSYDVKMKEKGDIPEGYSVSREKKERFSLILESASTNQTSMYLCASSPTGETGELFFGEGSRLTVL.

V is TRBV29-1 and J is TRBJ2-7; D uncertain. This CDR3 contains 12 residues. V lost 7 bases to trimming and J lost 3 bases, with 13 bases between them. CDR1 and CDR2 (germline): SQVTM, ANQGSEA. The CDR3 sequence is CSASTTDYEQYF. The CDR3 DNA reads TGCAGCGCCTCTACGACTGACTACGAGCAGTACTTC.

The chain joins TRBV6-1 to TRBJ2-5; D unclear. The germline V gene encodes CDR1 MNHNS and CDR2 SASEGT. The CDR3 is 15 amino acids. V gave up 2 bases and J gave up 4 bases, with 14 bases separating them. The CDR3: CASSERDNLPETQYF. The DNA for the CDR3 is TGTGCCAGCAGTGAACGCGACAATCTCCCAGAGACCCAGTACTTC.

The chain recombines TRBV10-1 with TRBJ1-3, with TRBD1 identical over 7 bases. This CDR3 contains 15 residues. CDR1 WNHNN and CDR2 SYGVQD come from the germline V gene (reference sequence). Trimming took 4 bases from V and 3 from J; bases not matched to a gene: 6. The CDR3 sequence: CASSGTGEDGNTIYF. DNA of the CDR3: TGCGCCAGCAGTGGTACAGGGGAGGATGGAAACACCATATATTTT.

This rearrangement joins TRBV4-1 to TRBJ1-1, with unresolved D. This CDR3 has 15 residues. Germline V gene sequence: CDR1 MGHRA, CDR2 YSYEKL. V lost 4 bases and J 0 bases, leaving 12 bases between the germline ends. The CDR3 DNA follows: TGCGCCAGCAGCCGTTCGGGAGAACTGAACACTGAAGCTTTCTTT. Translation: CASSRSGELNTEAFF.

This clone appeared once. At the DNA level, this CDR3 is encoded by other sequences in the same sample as well. The chain combines TRBV7-6 with TRBJ2-3, with D unresolved. V shed 0 bases and J shed 1 base, with 5 bases lying between them. The CDR3 consists of 14 residues. Germline CDR1 SGHVS, CDR2 FNYEAQ. The CDR3 spells CASSLASGTDTQYF. CDR3 DNA: TGTGCCAGCAGCTTAGCGTCTGGCACAGATACGCAGTATTTT.

This chain links TRBV7-6 with TRBJ2-7; 8 nucleotides line up with TRBD1. V gave up 4 bases and J gave up 5 bases; unmatched junction bases: 7. CDR3 length: 14 residues. Germline V gives CDR1 SGHVS, CDR2 FNYEAQ. The CDR3 spells CASSSGTGADEQYF. The CDR3 nucleotides read TGTGCCAGCAGCTCCGGGACAGGCGCTGACGAGCAGTACTTC.

This sequence joins TRBV28 and TRBJ2-1, with a tentative D call TRBD2 (5 bases). V was shortened by 3 bases and J by 3 bases, with 18 bases between the two germline ends. Germline-derived CDR1 and CDR2 are MDHEN and SYDVKM. The CDR3 has 17 residues. CDR3 residues: CASSFVPGESYYNEQFF. The CDR3 bases are TGTGCCAGCAGTTTTGTCCCCGGGGAATCATACTACAATGAGCAGTTCTTC.

The rearrangement joins TRBV30 to TRBJ2-1, with 10 bases that match TRBD1. CDR1 and CDR2 from the germline V gene are GTSNPN and SVGIG (reference sequence). CDR3 length equals 14 residues. With V trimmed by 2 bases and J by 7 bases, 5 bases remained unmatched. CDR3 region: CAWSWGTGENEQFF. CDR3 DNA sequence: TGTGCCTGGAGTTGGGGGACAGGGGAGAATGAGCAGTTCTTC.

Notes on this clone: Other DNA sequences within the sample encode an identical CDR3. V usage is TRBV6-1 and J usage is TRBJ2-7, with 9 bases identical to TRBD2. There are 15 residues in the CDR3. Germline CDR1 and CDR2: MNHNS and SASEGT. V shed 1 base, J shed 2 bases, and the junction held 3 bases outside the gene matches. The CDR3 region is CASSEGLAGTYEQYF. The CDR3 nucleotides are TGTGCCAGCAGTGAAGGGCTAGCGGGGACCTACGAGCAGTACTTC.

The rearrangement joins TRBV6-1 to TRBJ1-2; D is unclear. Trimming removed 8 bases from V and 0 bases from J, with 13 bases in between. The CDR3 totals 14 residues. Germline V gene data show CDR1 as MNHNS and CDR2 as SASEGT. The CDR3 DNA reads TGTGCCAGCGCCAACAGATTCTCTAACTATGGCTACACCTTC. Translation gives CASANRFSNYGYTF.

This rearrangement joins TRBV11-1 to TRBJ2-1; 7 bases are shared with TRBD2. CDR3 length: 14 residues. CDR1 and CDR2 (germline): SGHAT, FQDESV (reference sequence). J gave up 8 bases and V 1 base, and 5 bases lay outside the gene matches. The CDR3 protein is CASSLGRGGDEQFF. The CDR3 DNA follows: TGTGCCAGCAGCTTAGGGCGGGGAGGGGATGAGCAGTTCTTC.

The chain recombines TRBV13 with TRBJ2-2; D unresolved. The CDR3 loop spans 17 amino acids. CDR1 is PRHDT, CDR2 FYEKMQ, per germline (reference sequence). V lost 5 bases and J 6 bases, leaving 22 bases between the germline ends. The DNA of the CDR3 is TGTGCCAGCAGCACTTACGACACTTCGAGATACGCCGGGGAGCTGTTTTTT. It translates to CASSTYDTSRYAGELFF. The complete variable domain, with remaining parts taken from reference TRBV13 and TRBJ2-2, reads AAGVIQSPRHLIKEKRETATLKCYPIPRHDTVYWYQQGPGQDPQFLISFYEKMQSDKGSIPDRFSAQQFSDYHSELNMSSLELGDSALYFCASSTYDTSRYAGELFFGEGSRLTVL.

The chain links TRBV2 to TRBJ2-7; TRBD2 aligns across 7 bases. The germline CDR1 and CDR2 sequences are SNHLY and FYNNEI. V shed 8 bases, J shed 7 bases, and the junction held 20 bases outside the gene matches. CDR3 length: 16 residues. The CDR3: CASSNGRGGYLWEQYF. Written as DNA, the CDR3 is TGTGCCAGCTCGAATGGGAGGGGAGGGTATTTGTGGGAGCAGTACTTC.

This chain joins TRBV19 and TRBJ2-2; D uncertain. Germline V gene sequence: CDR1 LNHDA, CDR2 SQIVND (reference sequence). The V gene lost 7 bases and the J gene lost 6 bases, with 9 bases spanning the gap. There are 12 residues in the CDR3. The CDR3 protein is CASTYGPGELFF. As DNA, the CDR3 is TGTGCCAGTACCTACGGGCCCGGGGAGCTGTTTTTT.

This chain uses TRBV13 with TRBJ2-3; 8 bases are a match to TRBD2. Germline V gene sequence: CDR1 PRHDT, CDR2 FYEKMQ (reference sequence). The CDR3 length is 16 residues. After removal of 4 bases from V and 6 bases from J, the junction contained 12 bases not matched to a gene. The CDR3 nucleotides are TGTGCCAGCAGCTCGGCCCCAGCGGGAGTTTCTGATACGCAGTATTTT. Translated, it gives CASSSAPAGVSDTQYF.

The chain recombines TRBV29-1 with TRBJ1-2; 7 nucleotides align to TRBD1. Germline trimming cut 7 bases from V and 3 bases from J; bases unmatched to any gene: 11. Germline V lookup: CDR1 SQVTM, CDR2 ANQGSEA. The CDR3 loop spans 14 amino acids. CDR3 nucleotide sequence: TGCAGCGGGCGGACAGGCTACGGTGACTATGGCTACACCTTC. This sequence encodes CSGRTGYGDYGYTF.

Worth noting for this clone: Other DNA sequences from this sample encode an identical CDR3 as well. This chain joins TRBV11-2 and TRBJ1-5, with 7 positions matching TRBD1. Germline V gene sequence: CDR1 SGHAT, CDR2 FQNNGV. The CDR3 is 15 residues long. Germline trimming cut 1 base from V and 2 bases from J; bases unmatched to any gene: 2. DNA of the CDR3: TGTGCCAGCAGCTTAGGGCAGGGGGGCAATCAGCCCCAGCATTTT. The encoded protein is CASSLGQGGNQPQHF.

DNA of the CDR3: TGCGCCAGCAGCCAAGCGTGGGGGTTCGACGAGCAGTACTTC. This codes for CASSQAWGFDEQYF. V is TRBV4-1 and J is TRBJ2-7, with D tentatively TRBD1 or TRBD2 (5 bases each). Germline lookup yields CDR1 MGHRA and CDR2 YSYEKL. Trimming took off 1 base at V and 5 bases at J, with 12 bases between the two ends. The CDR3 has 14 amino acids.

The chain is built from TRBV6-1 and TRBJ1-4; perhaps TRBD1 as D (5 bases). The V and J ends lost 0 bases and 5 bases respectively, with 10 bases between them. The CDR3 is 15 residues long. From germline, CDR1 is MNHNS and CDR2 SASEGT. The CDR3 nucleotides read TGTGCCAGCAGTGAAGCCCCGGGACTAAATGAAAAACTGTTTTTT. It is translated as CASSEAPGLNEKLFF.

This chain links TRBV27 with TRBJ2-7; TRBD2 matches at 10 bases. V shed 5 bases, J shed 5 bases, and the junction held 9 bases outside the gene matches. The CDR3 has 15 residues. CDR1 and CDR2 from the germline V gene are MNHEY and SMNVEV (reference sequence). The CDR3 DNA reads TGTGCCAGCAGTCCCTCGCTAGCGGGAGCCCACGAGCAGTACTTC. It codes for CASSPSLAGAHEQYF.